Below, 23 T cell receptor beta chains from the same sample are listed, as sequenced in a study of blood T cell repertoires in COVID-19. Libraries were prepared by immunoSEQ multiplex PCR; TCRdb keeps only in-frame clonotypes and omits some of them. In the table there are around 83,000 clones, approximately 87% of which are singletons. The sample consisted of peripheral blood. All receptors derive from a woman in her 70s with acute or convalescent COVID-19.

CDR3: CASSIGRDEQFF. CDR3 DNA sequence: TGTGCCAGCAGTATCGGTCGGGATGAGCAGTTCTTC. The V call is TRBV28, the J call TRBJ2-1; the D is unclear. The CDR3 has 12 residues. Trimming took off 5 bases at V and 8 bases at J, with 10 bases between the two ends. Germline CDR1 is MDHEN and CDR2 is SYDVKM.

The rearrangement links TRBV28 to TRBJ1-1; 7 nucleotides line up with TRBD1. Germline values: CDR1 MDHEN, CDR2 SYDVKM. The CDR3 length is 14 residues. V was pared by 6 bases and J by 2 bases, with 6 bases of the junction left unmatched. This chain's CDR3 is CASSSTGLNTEAFF. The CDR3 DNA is TGTGCCAGCAGCTCGACAGGGCTCAACACTGAAGCTTTCTTT.

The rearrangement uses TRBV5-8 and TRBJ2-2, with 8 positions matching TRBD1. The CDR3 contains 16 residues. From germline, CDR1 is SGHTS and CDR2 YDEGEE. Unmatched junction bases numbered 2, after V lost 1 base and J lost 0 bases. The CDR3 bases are TGTGCCAGCAGCTTGTACAGGGGGACGAACACCGGGGAGCTGTTTTTT. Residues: CASSLYRGTNTGELFF.

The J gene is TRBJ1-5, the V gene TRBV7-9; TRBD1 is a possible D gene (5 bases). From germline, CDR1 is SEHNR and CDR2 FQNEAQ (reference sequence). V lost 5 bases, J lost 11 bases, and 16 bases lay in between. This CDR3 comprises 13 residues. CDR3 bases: TGTGCCAGCAGCGGGGAAGGCTCGGGGGCCCAGCATTTT. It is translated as CASSGEGSGAQHF.

CDR3 loop: CASSVGGYEQYV. In nucleotides, the CDR3 is TGTGCCAGCAGCGTCGGCGGCTACGAGCAGTACGTC. This chain connects TRBV9 to TRBJ2-7; no definite D call. Germline V gene data show CDR1 as SGDLS and CDR2 as YYNGEE. V shed 2 bases and J shed 3 bases, with 6 bases lying between them. This CDR3 comprises 12 residues.

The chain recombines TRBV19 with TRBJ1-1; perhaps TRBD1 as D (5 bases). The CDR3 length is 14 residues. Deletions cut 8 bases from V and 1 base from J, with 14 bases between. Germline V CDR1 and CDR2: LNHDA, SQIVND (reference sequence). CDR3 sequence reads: CASPPPGGNTEAFF. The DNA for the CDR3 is TGTGCCAGTCCTCCACCGGGGGGGAACACTGAAGCTTTCTTT.

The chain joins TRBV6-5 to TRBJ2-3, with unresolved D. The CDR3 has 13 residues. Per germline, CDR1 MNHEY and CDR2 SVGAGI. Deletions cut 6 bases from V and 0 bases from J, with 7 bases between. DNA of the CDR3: TGTGCCAGCAGATCCACTAGCACAGATACGCAGTATTTT. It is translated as CASRSTSTDTQYF.

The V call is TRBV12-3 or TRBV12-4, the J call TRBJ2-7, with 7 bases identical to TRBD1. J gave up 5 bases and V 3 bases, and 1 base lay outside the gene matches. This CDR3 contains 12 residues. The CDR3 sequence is CASSFRGHEQYV. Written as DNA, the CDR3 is TGTGCCAGCAGTTTTAGGGGGCACGAGCAGTACGTC.

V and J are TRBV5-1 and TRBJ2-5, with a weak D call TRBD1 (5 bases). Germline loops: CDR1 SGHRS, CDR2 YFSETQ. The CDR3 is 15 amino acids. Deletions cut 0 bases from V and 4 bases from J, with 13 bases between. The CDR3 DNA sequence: TGCGCCAGCAGCTTGGATTTCCAGGGCCCAGAGACCCAGTACTTC. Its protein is CASSLDFQGPETQYF.

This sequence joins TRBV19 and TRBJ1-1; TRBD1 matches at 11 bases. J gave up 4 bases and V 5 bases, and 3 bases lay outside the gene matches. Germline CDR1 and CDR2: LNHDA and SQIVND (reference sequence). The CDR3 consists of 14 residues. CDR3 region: CASSGGTGGTEAFF. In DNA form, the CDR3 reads TGTGCCAGTAGTGGGGGGACAGGGGGCACTGAAGCTTTCTTT. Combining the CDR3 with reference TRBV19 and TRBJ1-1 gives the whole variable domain DGGITQSPKYLFRKEGQNVTLSCEQNLNHDAMYWYRQDPGQGLRLIYYSQIVNDFQKGDIAEGYSVSREKKESFPLTVTSAQKNPTAFYLCASSGGTGGTEAFFGQGTRLTVV.

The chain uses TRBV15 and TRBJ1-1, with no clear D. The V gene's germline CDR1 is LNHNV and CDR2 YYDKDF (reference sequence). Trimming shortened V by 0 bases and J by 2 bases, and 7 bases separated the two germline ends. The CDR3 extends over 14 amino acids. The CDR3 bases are TGTGCCACCAGCAGAGACACAGCAAACACTGAAGCTTTCTTT. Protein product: CATSRDTANTEAFF.

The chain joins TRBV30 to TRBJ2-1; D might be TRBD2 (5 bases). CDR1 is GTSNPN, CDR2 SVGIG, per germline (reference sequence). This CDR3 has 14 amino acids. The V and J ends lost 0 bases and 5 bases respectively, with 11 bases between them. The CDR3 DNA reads TGTGCCTGGAGTGTTTTGGCGGGCCACAATGAGCAGTTCTTC. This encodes CAWSVLAGHNEQFF.

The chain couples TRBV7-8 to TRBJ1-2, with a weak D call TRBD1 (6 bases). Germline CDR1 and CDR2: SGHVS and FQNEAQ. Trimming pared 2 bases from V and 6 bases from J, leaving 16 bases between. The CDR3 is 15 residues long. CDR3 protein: CASSLQPGETNGYTF. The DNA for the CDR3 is TGTGCCAGCAGCTTACAACCAGGGGAGACAAATGGCTACACCTTC.

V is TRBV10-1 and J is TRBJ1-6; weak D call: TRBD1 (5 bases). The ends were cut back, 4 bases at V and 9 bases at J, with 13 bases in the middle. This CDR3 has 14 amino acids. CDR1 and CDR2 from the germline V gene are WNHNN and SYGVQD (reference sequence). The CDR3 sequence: CASSVDAGGSPLHF. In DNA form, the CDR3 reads TGCGCCAGCAGTGTGGATGCCGGGGGTTCACCCCTCCACTTT.

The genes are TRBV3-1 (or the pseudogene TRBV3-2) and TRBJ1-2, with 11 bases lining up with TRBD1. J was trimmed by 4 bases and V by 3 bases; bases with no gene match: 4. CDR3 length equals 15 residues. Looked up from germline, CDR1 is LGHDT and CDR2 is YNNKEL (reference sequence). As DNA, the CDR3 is TGTGCCAGCAGCCAGGGGACAGGGGGGGGCTATGGCTACACCTTC. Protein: CASSQGTGGGYGYTF.

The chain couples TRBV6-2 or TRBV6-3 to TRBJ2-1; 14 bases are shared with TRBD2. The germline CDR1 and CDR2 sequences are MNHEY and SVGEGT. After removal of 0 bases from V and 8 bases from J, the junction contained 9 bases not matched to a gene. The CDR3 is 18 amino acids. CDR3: CASSYSAAGTSGRHEQFF. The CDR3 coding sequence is TGTGCCAGCAGTTACTCTGCCGCCGGGACTAGCGGGAGACATGAGCAGTTCTTC.

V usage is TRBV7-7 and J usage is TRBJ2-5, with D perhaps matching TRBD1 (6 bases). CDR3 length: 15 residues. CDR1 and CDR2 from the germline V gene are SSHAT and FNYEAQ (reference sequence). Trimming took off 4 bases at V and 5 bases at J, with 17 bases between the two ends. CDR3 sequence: CASSYGGAETETQYF. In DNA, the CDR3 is TGTGCCAGCAGCTATGGGGGCGCAGAGACGGAGACCCAGTACTTC.

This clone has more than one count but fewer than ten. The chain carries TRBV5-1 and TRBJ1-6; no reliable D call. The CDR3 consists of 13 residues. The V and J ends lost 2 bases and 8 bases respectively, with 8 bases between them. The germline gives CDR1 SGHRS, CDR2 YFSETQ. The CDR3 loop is CASSFSTDSPLHF. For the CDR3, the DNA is TGCGCCAGCAGCTTCAGTACCGATTCACCCCTCCACTTT.

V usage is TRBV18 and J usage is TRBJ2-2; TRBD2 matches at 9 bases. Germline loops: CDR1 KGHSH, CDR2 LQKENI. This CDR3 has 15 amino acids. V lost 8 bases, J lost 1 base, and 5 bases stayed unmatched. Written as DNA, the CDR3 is TGTGCCAGCACCCTAGCGGGGCAGAACACCGGGGAGCTGTTTTTT. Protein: CASTLAGQNTGELFF.

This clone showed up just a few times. In DNA form, the CDR3 reads TGTGCCAGCAGCTTAAGGGGCCAGCTACCCCTCCACTTT. It codes for CASSLRGQLPLHF. This chain joins TRBV7-8 and TRBJ1-6; D is perhaps TRBD1 (5 bases). Germline CDR1 and CDR2: SGHVS and FQNEAQ. CDR3 size: 13 residues. V lost 2 bases, J lost 12 bases, and 11 bases lay in between.

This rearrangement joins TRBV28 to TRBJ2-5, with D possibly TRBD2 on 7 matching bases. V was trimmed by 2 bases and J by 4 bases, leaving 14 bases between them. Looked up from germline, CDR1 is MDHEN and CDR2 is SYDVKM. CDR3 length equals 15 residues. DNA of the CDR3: TGTGCCAGCAGTTTAAGGGGGGGAGGGGCAGAGACCCAGTACTTC. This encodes CASSLRGGGAETQYF. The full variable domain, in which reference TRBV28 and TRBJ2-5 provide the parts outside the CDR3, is DVKVTQSSRYLVKRTGEKVFLECVQDMDHENMFWYRQDPGLGLRLIYFSYDVKMKEKGDIPEGYSVSREKKERFSLILESASTNQTSMYLCASSLRGGGAETQYFGPGTRLLVL.

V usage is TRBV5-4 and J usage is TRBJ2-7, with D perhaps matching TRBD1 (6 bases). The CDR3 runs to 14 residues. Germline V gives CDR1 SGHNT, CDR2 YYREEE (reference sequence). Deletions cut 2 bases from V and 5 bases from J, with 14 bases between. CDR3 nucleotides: TGTGCCAGCAGCTTACACGGGGACAACCACGAGCAGTACGTC. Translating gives CASSLHGDNHEQYV.

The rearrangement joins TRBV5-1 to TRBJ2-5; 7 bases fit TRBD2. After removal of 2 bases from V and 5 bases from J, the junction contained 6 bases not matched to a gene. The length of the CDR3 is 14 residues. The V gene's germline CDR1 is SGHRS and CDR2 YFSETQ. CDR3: CASSFGEGLETQYF. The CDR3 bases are TGCGCCAGCAGCTTTGGGGAGGGTTTGGAGACCCAGTACTTC.